The rows below give T cell receptor beta chains drawn from one sample of a study of blood T cell repertoires in COVID-19. Assay: immunoSEQ multiplex PCR; the TCRdb copy retains only in-frame clones and omits some. Of some 240,000 clones listed, approximately 91% were seen once; the top ten hold around 6.9%. The specimen sequenced was peripheral blood. The receptors were sampled from a man aged 55 to 70 who had recovered from COVID-19. The CDR3 runs from the conserved cysteine through the conserved F or W. The D gene is left open where the match is weak. Rows may omit the clone size; those that give it use once, few, many or a size class.

-	TRBV27	TRBD2	TRBJ2-1	CASSFWGGSYNEQFF	TGTGCCAGCAGTTTTTGGGGGGGTTCCTACAATGAGCAGTTCTTC
few	TRBV12-5	TRBD1	TRBJ1-5	CASGTTGTGGEQPQHF	TGTGCTAGTGGGACGACCGGGACAGGGGGCGAACAGCCCCAGCATTTT
-	TRBV5-1	-	TRBJ2-6	CASSTGGTGANVLTF	TGCGCCAGCAGCACCGGGGGTACGGGGGCCAACGTCCTGACTTTC
-	TRBV7-2	-	TRBJ2-3	CASSLAWWIGTNTQYF	TGTGCCAGCAGCTTAGCGTGGTGGATAGGGACAAATACGCAGTATTTT
-	TRBV7-2	-	TRBJ1-5	CASSPAVSNQPQHF	TGTGCCAGCAGCCCAGCGGTTAGCAATCAGCCCCAGCATTTT
-	TRBV20-1	-	TRBJ2-7	CSATSEAEQYF	TGCAGTGCTACCTCCGAGGCCGAGCAGTACTTC
-	TRBV7-2	-	TRBJ2-2	CASTSFHGDTGELFF	TGTGCCAGCACCTCTTTTCACGGAGACACCGGGGAGCTGTTTTTT
-	TRBV5-1	-	TRBJ2-2	CASSPTGLNTGELFF	TGCGCCAGCAGCCCAACAGGATTGAACACCGGGGAGCTGTTTTTT
-	TRBV5-5	TRBD1	TRBJ1-5	CASSFGTGVLSNQPQHF	TGTGCCAGCAGCTTCGGGACAGGGGTATTAAGCAATCAGCCCCAGCATTTT
-	TRBV27	-	TRBJ1-2	CASMTEGYGYTF	TGTGCCAGCATGACGGAGGGCTATGGCTACACCTTC
once	TRBV4-2	-	TRBJ1-1	CASSPEGGGFPAFF	TGTGCCAGCAGCCCCGAGGGAGGGGGTTTTCCAGCTTTCTTT
-	TRBV18	TRBD1	TRBJ1-3	CASSPGTGSSGNTIYF	TGTGCCAGCTCACCGGGGACAGGGAGCTCTGGAAACACCATATATTTT
-	TRBV19	TRBD2	TRBJ2-3	CASSPSLAGGTDTQYF	TGTGCCAGTAGCCCCTCACTAGCGGGGGGGACAGATACGCAGTATTTT
once	TRBV6-2/TRBV6-3	-	TRBJ2-7	CASSPSSYEQYF	TGTGCCAGCAGTCCCTCTTCCTACGAGCAGTACTTC
few	TRBV15	TRBD2	TRBJ2-3	CATSRGAGVADTQYF	TGTGCCACCAGCAGAGGGGCGGGAGTAGCAGATACGCAGTATTTT
-	TRBV2	-	TRBJ2-5	CASSEVGTPQETQYF	TGTGCCAGCAGTGAAGTCGGGACTCCTCAAGAGACCCAGTACTTC
once	TRBV7-9	TRBD1	TRBJ2-3	CASSFLGTGVGADTQYF	TGTGCCAGCAGCTTCCTAGGGACAGGGGTTGGTGCAGATACGCAGTATTTT
-	TRBV5-1	TRBD1	TRBJ1-1	CASSFTGQGSYEAFF	TGCGCCAGCAGCTTCACGGGACAGGGTTCCTATGAAGCTTTCTTT
-	TRBV4-2	TRBD2	TRBJ2-7	CASSQESAGAYEQYF	TGTGCCAGCAGCCAAGAGTCCGCGGGGGCCTACGAGCAGTACTTC
-	TRBV5-1	TRBD2	TRBJ2-5	CASTAGGETQYF	TGCGCCAGCACGGCGGGAGGTGAGACCCAGTACTTC
-	TRBV18	TRBD1	TRBJ1-1	CASSPQGARSEAFF	TGTGCCAGCTCACCTCAGGGGGCTCGCTCTGAAGCTTTCTTT
-	TRBV6-5	TRBD2	TRBJ2-7	CASSPPGGGVYEQYF	TGTGCCAGCAGCCCCCCGGGGGGAGGAGTATACGAGCAGTACTTC
-	TRBV10-3	-	TRBJ1-2	CAISLEGYGYTF	TGTGCCATCAGTCTTGAGGGCTATGGCTACACCTTC
-	TRBV15	-	TRBJ2-4	CATSTGQKAKNIQYF	TGTGCCACCAGCACCGGACAGAAAGCCAAAAACATTCAGTACTTC
-	TRBV18	TRBD2	TRBJ2-2	CASSSRGQTSGRNTGELFF	TGTGCCAGCTCATCCCGGGGACAGACTAGCGGGAGGAACACCGGGGAGCTGTTTTTT
once	TRBV3-1/TRBV3-2	-	TRBJ1-1	CASWDGGAGQTEAFF	TGTGCCAGTTGGGATGGAGGGGCAGGGCAAACTGAAGCTTTCTTT
-	TRBV12-3/TRBV12-4	TRBD1	TRBJ2-5	CASSLRGETQYF	TGTGCCAGCAGTCTCAGGGGGGAGACCCAGTACTTC
-	TRBV7-2	-	TRBJ1-2	CASSFTSGNYGYTF	TGTGCCAGCAGCTTCACTTCGGGGAACTATGGCTACACCTTC
few	TRBV6-2/TRBV6-3	TRBD1	TRBJ2-2	CASSPTGVDTGELFF	TGTGCCAGCAGTCCCACAGGGGTGGACACCGGGGAGCTGTTTTTT
-	TRBV5-1	-	TRBJ2-6	CASSLGQLYISSGANVLTF	TGCGCCAGCAGCTTGGGACAGCTCTATATCAGCTCTGGGGCCAACGTCCTGACTTTC
-	TRBV7-2	-	TRBJ1-1	CASSPYPLTGPTEAFF	TGTGCCAGCAGCCCCTACCCCTTAACAGGTCCCACTGAAGCTTTCTTT
-	TRBV12-2	-	TRBJ2-2	CASRPIPKLGLAGGATGELFF	TGTGCAAGTCGCCCAATTCCTAAACTCGGACTAGCGGGAGGCGCCACCGGGGAGCTGTTTTTT
-	TRBV18	-	TRBJ1-1	CASSPYSGGATEAFF	TGTGCCAGCTCACCTTATTCTGGGGGGGCCACTGAAGCTTTCTTT
-	TRBV5-1	-	TRBJ1-1	CASSLVQGSNEAFF	TGCGCCAGCAGCTTGGTACAGGGAAGCAATGAAGCTTTCTTT
-	TRBV9	TRBD1	TRBJ1-1	CASSVTGQGNTEAFF	TGTGCCAGCAGCGTCACGGGACAGGGTAACACTGAAGCTTTCTTT
-	TRBV7-2	-	TRBJ2-3	CASSFAELAGTDTQYF	TGTGCCAGCAGCTTTGCCGAACTAGCCGGCACAGATACGCAGTATTTT
few	TRBV7-3	-	TRBJ2-5	CASSLTPGAGETQYF	TGTGCCAGCAGCTTAACCCCGGGAGCGGGTGAGACCCAGTACTTC
-	TRBV7-2	TRBD1	TRBJ2-3	CASSLEVSGGSTQYF	TGTGCCAGCAGCTTAGAGGTCTCAGGGGGTTCTACGCAGTATTTT
-	TRBV7-2	TRBD1	TRBJ2-7	CASSLGYRGPYEQYF	TGTGCCAGCAGCTTAGGGTACAGGGGTCCCTACGAGCAGTACTTC
few	TRBV30	-	TRBJ1-3	CASQRRRGTSGNTIYF	TGTGCCTCTCAAAGACGCAGGGGAACCTCTGGAAACACCATATATTTT
-	TRBV7-9	-	TRBJ1-2	CASSLEWAIDGYTF	TGTGCCAGCAGCTTAGAATGGGCTATCGATGGCTACACCTTC
-	TRBV9	-	TRBJ2-6	CASTVSLGANVLTF	TGTGCCAGCACCGTTAGTTTAGGGGCCAACGTCCTGACTTTC
-	TRBV7-9	TRBD2	TRBJ2-1	CASAGLAANEQFF	TGTGCCAGCGCGGGACTAGCGGCCAATGAGCAGTTCTTC
once	TRBV11-2	-	TRBJ2-2	CASSRSTTGELFF	TGTGCCAGCAGCCGTAGTACTACCGGCGAGCTGTTTTTT
-	TRBV7-2	TRBD1	TRBJ1-2	CASSFRDRGPANYGYTF	TGTGCCAGCAGCTTCCGGGACAGGGGGCCGGCAAACTATGGCTACACCTTC
-	TRBV4-1	TRBD2	TRBJ2-5	CASSQGLADPGTQYF	TGCGCCAGCAGCCAGGGACTAGCGGACCCCGGGACCCAGTACTTC
-	TRBV19	-	TRBJ1-6	CASSVQGGWTPLHF	TGTGCCAGTAGTGTTCAAGGGGGATGGACTCCCCTCCACTTT
-	TRBV18	TRBD1	TRBJ1-5	CASSPTVRDSLNQPQHF	TGTGCCAGCTCACCCACTGTCCGGGACAGCCTTAATCAGCCCCAGCATTTT
-	TRBV5-1	TRBD1	TRBJ2-7	CASSAGQGRSEQYF	TGCGCCAGCAGCGCTGGACAGGGCCGAAGCGAGCAGTACTTC
-	TRBV14	-	TRBJ2-2	CASSQIHLVMADPKTKNTGELFF	TGTGCCAGCAGCCAAATACACCTAGTTATGGCCGACCCAAAAACAAAGAACACCGGGGAGCTGTTTTTT
-	TRBV5-1	-	TRBJ2-5	CASSLGSGMAETQYF	TGCGCCAGCAGCCTGGGGTCGGGGATGGCAGAGACCCAGTACTTC